This is a list of T cell receptor beta chains from one sample in a study of T cells in Graves' hyperthyroidism and ophthalmopathy. MiXCR was run by TCRdb on the multiplex PCR reads, yielding one entry per CDR3 protein. The table records 550,000 to 700,000 distinct CDR3 sequences, 14% to 15% of them present only once. Sample: blood. The receptor set was obtained from a woman aged 40 to 50 with Graves' ophthalmopathy. CDR3s include the opening cysteine and the closing phenylalanine or tryptophan. Only some rows state a clone size, as once, few, many or a class for expanded clones.

v_call	clone_size	cdr3_aa
TRBV29-1	NA	CSVETGGRHEAFF
TRBV19	NA	CASSMGRNTGELFF
TRBV5-1	few	CASSARGLGQETQYF
TRBV19	NA	CASTELQQYNSPLHF
TRBV12-3/TRBV12-4	NA	CASSASTGIINTIYF
TRBV28	once	CASSDGRRAGSTLHGYTF
TRBV7-6	few	CASSLGQGAGGYTF
TRBV20-1	many	CSARVGAGAYEQYF
TRBV20-1	many	CSAIKTGEQYF
TRBV29-1	many	CSLRGTPSYEQYF
TRBV29-1	many	CSVERFGGTEAFF
TRBV6-5	many	CASSYRGANSPLHF
TRBV7-2	many	CASSLGGLATYEQYF
TRBV20-1	many	CSARQGTNYGYTF
TRBV12-3/TRBV12-4	many	CATSDRVGTGELFF
TRBV7-6	many	CASSSGGGEAYEQYF
TRBV30	many	CAWSSGNYGYTF
TRBV29-1	NA	CSSMTGYTEAFF
TRBV16	few	CASSLSRGVGYEQYF
TRBV7-9	NA	CASSLAPSRDWRLHF
TRBV9	NA	CASSASVSGELFF
TRBV6-2/TRBV6-3	medium-sized	CASSYYGGRAGEQYF
TRBV20-1	few	CSARDPDSGETQYF
TRBV6-1	NA	CAGKGDGYEQYF
TRBV6-2/TRBV6-3	many	CASSYTRGVANQPQHF
TRBV6-1	many	CASTGSPGTAYEQYF
TRBV12-3/TRBV12-4	many	CASSPYPGGLTNYGYTF
TRBV28	many	CASSTPGGLPYEQYF
TRBV6-4	many	CASSRQGAFSGANVLTF
TRBV10-3	many	CAISYRTDTEAFF
TRBV6-1	many	CATFGGADMNTEAFF
TRBV19	NA	CASKKTGGNQPQHF
TRBV12-5	once	CASGDSNQETQYF
TRBV11-2	NA	CASSSSTGETQYF
TRBV11-2	many	CASSPMGLAGGGYQETQYF
TRBV6-5	many	CASSSARSLDYGYTF
TRBV10-3	many	CAISVMGEGAYEQYF
TRBV6-1	NA	CASSVSGFSNQPQHF
TRBV12-3/TRBV12-4	few	CASSFVRGQTQYF
TRBV4-2	many	CASSLGLAGRRELFF
TRBV28	many	CATKNQNSYEQYF
TRBV20-1	many	CSARGAGDSYEQYF
TRBV4-2	many	CASSQGTSGEYEQYF
TRBV6-2/TRBV6-3	NA	CASSYEDKRQETQYF
TRBV2	NA	CASSTLDSLQTQYF
TRBV5-1	many	CASSPQGARGQPQHF